This record concerns one TCR beta chain sequence. This entry belongs to a study of blood T cell repertoires in COVID-19. The V end was cut by 4 bases, the J end by 4 bases, with 17 bases between. The germline gives CDR1 LGHNA, CDR2 YSLEER. The CDR3 covers 16 residues. Assay: immunoSEQ multiplex PCR; the TCRdb copy retains only in-frame clones and omits some. This table holds roughly 400,000 clones, about 86% found once. Cohorts were assigned according to the clinical history that participants reported. The material sequenced was PBMCs or T cells enriched from blood (not recorded which). The V call is TRBV4-3, the J call TRBJ2-1; possible D gene TRBD1, 5 bases. The receptor's source is a woman aged 45-60 years who had recovered from COVID-19. Here the CDR3 reads CASSRTTNRKYNEQFF. CDR3 coding DNA: TGCGCCAGCAGCCGGACAACTAACCGGAAATACAATGAGCAGTTCTTC.